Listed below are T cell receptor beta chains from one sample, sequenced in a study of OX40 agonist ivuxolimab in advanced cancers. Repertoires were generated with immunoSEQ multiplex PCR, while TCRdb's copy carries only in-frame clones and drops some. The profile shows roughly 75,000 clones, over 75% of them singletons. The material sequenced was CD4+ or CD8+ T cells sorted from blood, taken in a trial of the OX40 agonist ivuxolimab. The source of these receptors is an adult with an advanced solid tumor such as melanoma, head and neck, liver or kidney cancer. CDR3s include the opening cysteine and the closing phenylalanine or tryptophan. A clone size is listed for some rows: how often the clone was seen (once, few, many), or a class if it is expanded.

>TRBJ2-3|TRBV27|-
CASSLLGDTQYF
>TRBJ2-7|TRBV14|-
CASSFGSSYEQYF
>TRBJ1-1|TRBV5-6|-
CASTLWGGGHEAFF
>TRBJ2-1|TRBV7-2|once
CASSLLDSYNEQFF
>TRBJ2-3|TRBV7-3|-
CASSLYGTGGTDTQYF
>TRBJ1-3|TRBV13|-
CASSLRFPQDLSGNTIYF
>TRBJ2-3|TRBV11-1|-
CASSPIGLADTQYF
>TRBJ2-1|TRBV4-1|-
CASSQANEQFF
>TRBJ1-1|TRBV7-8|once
CASSLVGGRTEAFF
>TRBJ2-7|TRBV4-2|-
CASSQEVNSGGPPTYEQYF